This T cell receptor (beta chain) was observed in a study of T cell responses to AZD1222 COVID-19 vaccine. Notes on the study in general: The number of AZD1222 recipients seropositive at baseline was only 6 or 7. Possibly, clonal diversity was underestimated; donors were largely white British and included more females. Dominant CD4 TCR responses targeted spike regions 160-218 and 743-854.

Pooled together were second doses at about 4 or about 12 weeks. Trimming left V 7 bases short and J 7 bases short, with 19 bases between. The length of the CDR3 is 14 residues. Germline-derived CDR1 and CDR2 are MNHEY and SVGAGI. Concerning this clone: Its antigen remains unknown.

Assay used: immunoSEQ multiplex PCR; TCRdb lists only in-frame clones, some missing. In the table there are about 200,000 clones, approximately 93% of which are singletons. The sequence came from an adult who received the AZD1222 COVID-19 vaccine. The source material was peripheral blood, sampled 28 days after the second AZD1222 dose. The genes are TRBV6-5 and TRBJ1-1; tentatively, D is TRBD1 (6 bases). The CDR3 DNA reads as TGTGCCAGCAAAGGGGGGTCACCAGGTAATGAAGCTTTCTTT. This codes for CASKGGSPGNEAFF.